These T cell receptor beta chains were read from a single sample in a study of post-analysis software for immune sequencing data. Via MiXCR, TCRdb re-called the PCR reads, giving one row per CDR3 protein. The top ten hold approximately 4.5% of the sample, which has 800,000 to 950,000 distinct CDR3 sequences, approximately 57% seen once. Sample: blood. These receptors came from a girl under 18 with multiple sclerosis. Both conserved end residues are part of each CDR3. D genes are given only for firm matches. For some rows the clone size is stated as once, few or many, or as a class when expanded; others skip it.

TRBJ1-6 TRBV6-6 . . CASRTGTSQPSLHF TGTGCCAGCAGGACCGGGACATCTCAGCCATCCCTCCACTTT
TRBJ1-2 TRBV5-1 . . CASRPTVNYGYTF TGCGCCAGCAGGCCGACGGTAAACTATGGCTACACCTTC
TRBJ1-1 TRBV7-9 . TRBD1 CASSPTGTDTEAFF TGTGCCAGCAGCCCCACCGGGACAGACACTGAAGCTTTCTTT
TRBJ1-2 TRBV5-1 . . CASSLEGGGYCGYTF TGCGCCAGCAGCTTGGAAGGGGGTGGCTACTGTGGCTACACCTTC
TRBJ2-7 TRBV20-1 many . CSAIGGSLPGKGEQYF TGCAGTGCTATAGGCGGCAGTTTGCCAGGGAAAGGCGAGCAGTACTTC
TRBJ2-5 TRBV12-3/TRBV12-4 . . CASSYLEGQYF TGTGCCAGCAGTTATTTAGAGGGGCAGTACTTC
TRBJ2-5 TRBV7-6 . . CASSPVRAEGPVETQYF TGTGCCAGCAGCCCTGTTAGGGCAGAGGGGCCTGTAGAGACCCAGTACTTC
TRBJ1-1 TRBV7-9 . TRBD1 CASSLVSGQGALGAFF TGTGCCAGCAGCTTAGTGTCGGGACAGGGCGCTCTAGGAGCTTTCTTT
TRBJ2-1 TRBV5-1 few . CASSLARGSFGNEQFF TGCGCCAGCAGCTTGGCCAGGGGCTCATTCGGGAATGAGCAGTTCTTC
TRBJ2-5 TRBV7-3 . TRBD2 CASSTRTSGGQETQYF TGTGCCAGCAGCACAAGGACTAGCGGGGGGCAAGAGACCCAGTACTTC
TRBJ1-4 TRBV29-1 . . CSVEVVPNEKLFF TGCAGCGTTGAAGTAGTCCCTAATGAAAAACTGTTTTTT
TRBJ2-5 TRBV6-5 . . CASSDQGDVYF TGTGCCAGCAGCGACCAGGGTGATGTGTACTTC
TRBJ2-1 TRBV15 . . CATSRVWDERFF TGTGCCACCAGCAGAGTGTGGGATGAGCGGTTCTTC
TRBJ1-2 TRBV20-1 . . CSAPGTSAYGYTF TGCAGTGCTCCAGGGACATCTGCCTATGGCTACACCTTC
TRBJ2-7 TRBV11-1 . . CASTRGMSSYEQYF TGTGCCAGCACCAGAGGTATGAGCTCCTACGAGCAGTACTTC
TRBJ1-5 TRBV12-3/TRBV12-4 . . CASSAGTQGVPQHF TGTGCCAGCAGTGCCGGGACCCAGGGTGTGCCCCAGCATTTT
TRBJ2-7 TRBV5-1 . . CASRAEGPGSYEQYF TGCGCCAGCAGAGCAGAGGGCCCCGGCTCCTATGAGCAGTACTTC
TRBJ2-1 TRBV7-2 . . CASSLFSIAEGTYNEQFF TGTGCCAGCAGCTTATTTTCCATAGCGGAGGGGACCTACAATGAGCAGTTCTTC
TRBJ2-1 TRBV7-2 . TRBD2 CASSLTSGRSSYNEQFF TGTGCCAGCAGCTTAACTAGCGGGAGGAGCTCCTACAATGAGCAGTTCTTC
TRBJ1-4 TRBV21-1 . . CASSPIGQGPNEKLFF TGTGCCAGCAGCCCTATTGGACAGGGGCCTAATGAAAAACTGTTTTTT
TRBJ1-1 TRBV5-6 . TRBD1 CASRVQGYTEAFF TGTGCCAGCAGGGTACAGGGGTACACTGAAGCTTTCTTT
TRBJ2-5 TRBV6-1 . . CASMQSKQYF TGTGCCAGCATGCAGAGCAAGCAGTACTTC
TRBJ2-7 TRBV4-1 few TRBD2 CASSPGLAEFYEQYF TGCGCCAGCAGCCCAGGACTAGCGGAGTTCTACGAGCAGTACTTC
TRBJ2-1 TRBV28 few . CASSSLFNEQFF TGTGCCAGCAGTTCCCTTTTCAATGAGCAGTTCTTC
TRBJ1-5 TRBV20-1 . TRBD1 CSAPATDRLGNQPQHF TGCAGTGCTCCAGCCACGGACAGGCTGGGCAATCAGCCCCAGCATTTT
TRBJ2-1 TRBV5-6 . TRBD2 CASSLRLAGGPWDEQFF TGTGCCAGCAGCCTACGACTAGCGGGAGGGCCATGGGATGAGCAGTTCTTC
TRBJ2-7 TRBV11-2 . TRBD2 CASSLGLAGSDEQYF TGTGCCAGCAGCTTAGGGCTAGCGGGGAGCGACGAGCAGTACTTC
TRBJ2-7 TRBV12-3/TRBV12-4 . . CASSQVSRETGEQYF TGTGCCAGCAGCCAGGTATCGAGGGAGACCGGTGAGCAGTACTTC
TRBJ2-7 TRBV3-1 few . CASSRTGPPSSYEQYF TGTGCCAGCAGCCGAACCGGTCCCCCGAGCTCCTACGAGCAGTACTTC
TRBJ2-5 TRBV4-2 . TRBD1 CASSQFGTAQETQYF TGTGCCAGCAGCCAATTCGGGACAGCTCAAGAGACCCAGTACTTC
TRBJ2-7 TRBV6-2/TRBV6-3 . TRBD1 CASKEGGDSYEQYF TGTGCCAGCAAGGAAGGGGGCGATTCCTACGAGCAGTACTTC
TRBJ2-3 TRBV7-8 few TRBD2 CASSVTSGGPDTQYF TGTGCCAGCAGCGTGACTAGCGGGGGACCCGATACGCAGTATTTT
TRBJ2-5 TRBV6-5 . . CASSYTESGEQYF TGTGCCAGCAGTTACACCGAATCGGGAGAGCAGTACTTC
TRBJ2-5 TRBV6-2/TRBV6-3 . TRBD2 CASSYSQGLAGAETQYF TGTGCCAGCAGTTACTCGCAAGGACTAGCGGGAGCGGAGACCCAGTACTTC
TRBJ2-5 TRBV29-1 . . CSVEDLAETQYF TGCAGCGTTGAAGATCTAGCAGAGACCCAGTACTTC
TRBJ2-5 TRBV5-1 few . CASSSRQISTQETQYF TGCGCCAGCAGCTCCCGACAGATTTCCACGCAAGAGACCCAGTACTTC
TRBJ1-2 TRBV6-2/TRBV6-3 . . CASSILPTVNYGYTF TGTGCCAGCAGCATCCTCCCCACTGTAAACTATGGCTACACCTTC
TRBJ2-3 TRBV5-1 . . CASSLGRELDTQYF TGCGCCAGCAGCTTGGGACGGGAGTTGGATACGCAGTATTTT
TRBJ2-7 TRBV4-1 few TRBD1 CASSQGGQGAHEQYF TGCGCCAGCAGCCAAGGCGGACAGGGGGCCCACGAGCAGTACTTC
TRBJ2-5 TRBV20-1 . . CSAPSQGLQETQYF TGCAGTGCTCCCTCACAGGGCCTTCAAGAGACCCAGTACTTC
TRBJ1-6 TRBV5-1 few . CASSMAVRAGIDSPLHF TGCGCCAGCAGCATGGCGGTTCGGGCAGGGATCGATTCACCCCTCCACTTT
TRBJ2-7 TRBV29-1 . . CSVEIGGGYEQYF TGCAGCGTTGAAATTGGAGGGGGCTACGAGCAGTACTTC
TRBJ2-1 TRBV20-1 . TRBD2 CSASSGETPYNEQFF TGCAGTGCGAGTAGCGGGGAGACCCCCTACAATGAGCAGTTCTTC
TRBJ2-3 TRBV7-3 . . CAGSPPSTDTQYF TGTGCCGGCAGCCCCCCAAGCACAGATACGCAGTATTTT
TRBJ2-1 TRBV7-9 . TRBD2 CASSYSSGERGNEQFF TGTGCCAGCAGCTATTCTAGCGGGGAAAGGGGAAATGAGCAGTTCTTC
TRBJ1-1 TRBV27 . . CASSPHGANTEAFF TGTGCCAGCAGTCCCCACGGGGCCAACACTGAAGCTTTCTTT
TRBJ2-1 TRBV7-9 . . CASSHSAYYNEQFF TGTGCCAGCAGCCACTCAGCTTATTACAATGAGCAGTTCTTC
TRBJ1-2 TRBV29-1 . TRBD1 CSVATGGAYGYTF TGCAGCGTTGCCACAGGGGGCGCTTATGGCTACACCTTC
TRBJ2-5 TRBV7-9 . TRBD2 CASSLGPSGTQETQYF TGTGCCAGCAGCTTAGGGCCTAGCGGGACACAAGAGACCCAGTACTTC
TRBJ1-5 TRBV6-1 once . CASSPSRGVYSNQPQHF TGTGCCAGCAGTCCCTCCCGGGGGGTCTATAGCAATCAGCCCCAGCATTTT
TRBJ2-7 TRBV4-2 . TRBD2 CASSQVSGRDEQYF TGTGCCAGCAGCCAAGTTTCAGGGAGGGACGAGCAGTACTTC
TRBJ1-5 TRBV20-1 few . CSARRDNNQPQHF TGCAGTGCTAGACGGGATAACAATCAGCCCCAGCATTTT
TRBJ2-4 TRBV6-5 . TRBD1 CASSLHTGGGEQYF TGTGCCAGCAGCCTCCATACAGGGGGAGGTGAGCAGTACTTC
TRBJ2-7 TRBV15 . TRBD2 CATSFGTSGRNEQYF TGTGCCACCAGCTTTGGTACTAGCGGGAGGAACGAGCAGTACTTC
TRBJ2-7 TRBV6-6 . . CASRTIAYEQYF TGTGCCAGCCGGACTATTGCATACGAGCAGTACTTC
TRBJ2-7 TRBV20-1 few . CSARPSVGSYEQYF TGCAGTGCTAGGCCCAGTGTAGGTAGCTACGAGCAGTACTTC